This record looks at one TCR beta chain sequence and its context. What it recognizes is unknown. From germline, CDR1 is DFQATT and CDR2 SNEGSKA (reference sequence). V lost 4 bases, J lost 0 bases, and 6 bases stayed unmatched. CDR3 length: 16 amino acids. One entry per CDR3 protein results from TCRdb running MiXCR on the 5' RACE reads. The repertoire holds about 320,000 distinct CDR3 sequences, with 6.5% to 8.5% as singletons. This sample was included in a study of T cells after yellow fever vaccination. General observations from the study: Clonotypes found in both CD4 and CD8 compartments made up a small share.

This rearrangement joins TRBV20-1 to TRBJ2-1, with TRBD2 identical over 10 bases. The specimen comprised PBMCs, sampled 45 days after the first yellow fever vaccination. The source is a man aged 18 to 30 who received the YFV17D yellow fever vaccine. CDR3 nucleotides: TGCAGTGCTATAGCGGGGGGAAGGTTCTCCTACAATGAGCAGTTCTTC. Protein product: CSAIAGGRFSYNEQFF.